One sample yielded the 23 T cell receptor beta chains listed below, sequenced in a study of blood T cell repertoires in COVID-19. Sequencing used immunoSEQ multiplex PCR; TCRdb keeps in-frame clones, though not all of them. The table has about 210,000 clones, over 80% seen once. The sample was peripheral blood. Receptors originate from a man in his sixties with COVID-19, enrolled during active disease.

The gene calls are TRBV6-9 and TRBJ1-5; 7 nucleotides match TRBD1. The junction had 17 bases not matched to a gene; V was cut back by 6 bases and J by 0 bases. CDR1 and CDR2 from the germline V gene are MNHGY and SVAAGI. The CDR3 is made up of 19 amino acids. The CDR3 sequence: CASRPSSGTVEYSNQPQHF. The CDR3 DNA sequence: TGTGCCAGCAGACCTTCATCCGGGACAGTAGAATATAGCAATCAGCCCCAGCATTTT.

The V gene is TRBV4-3, the J gene TRBJ2-2, with D possibly being TRBD2 (6 bases). The germline V and J ends were trimmed by 0 bases and 6 bases, with 14 bases remaining between them. This CDR3 comprises 16 residues. CDR1 is LGHNA and CDR2 is YSLEER in the germline V gene. CDR3 loop: CASSQDPAGDSGELFF. CDR3 DNA sequence: TGCGCCAGCAGCCAAGATCCCGCCGGGGACTCCGGGGAGCTGTTTTTT.

The chain carries TRBV28 and TRBJ2-5; tentative D call: TRBD2 (6 bases). The V gene's germline CDR1 is MDHEN and CDR2 SYDVKM. Trimming pared 2 bases from V and 2 bases from J, leaving 12 bases between. The CDR3 totals 15 residues. For the CDR3, the DNA is TGTGCCAGCAGTTTAATGACTAGACTACAAGAGACCCAGTACTTC. Its translation is CASSLMTRLQETQYF.

J is TRBJ2-5 and V is TRBV5-1; no definite D call. CDR3 size: 14 residues. CDR1 is SGHRS and CDR2 is YFSETQ in the germline V gene. V was trimmed by 0 bases and J by 1 base, leaving 7 bases between them. CDR3 in DNA: TGCGCCAGCAGCTTGGGGGCCTCCCAAGAGACCCAGTACTTC. This gives the protein CASSLGASQETQYF.

This sequence joins TRBV7-2 and TRBJ2-2; 7 nucleotides line up with TRBD1. The CDR3 loop spans 14 amino acids. Germline CDR1 and CDR2: SGHTA and FQGNSA. Losses at the gene ends were 6 bases for V and 6 bases for J; bases not matched to a gene: 7. The CDR3 loop is CASRPTGSPGELFF. For the CDR3, the DNA is TGTGCCAGCAGGCCGACAGGGTCCCCCGGGGAGCTGTTTTTT.

This chain links TRBV5-4 with TRBJ2-1; D remains unclear. The V gene's germline CDR1 is SGHNT and CDR2 YYREEE (reference sequence). The V end was cut by 0 bases, the J end by 0 bases, with 7 bases between. This CDR3 contains 15 residues. CDR3 sequence (DNA): TGTGCCAGCAGCTTGGATGCTAGCTCCTACAATGAGCAGTTCTTC. This gives the protein CASSLDASSYNEQFF.

The chain joins TRBV7-2 to TRBJ1-1; possible D gene TRBD1, 6 bases. V gave up 5 bases and J gave up 4 bases, with 14 bases separating them. The CDR3 has 14 residues. Germline values: CDR1 SGHTA, CDR2 FQGNSA. The CDR3 loop is CASSQLTGRTEAFF. The CDR3 coding sequence is TGTGCCAGCAGCCAATTAACAGGGCGCACTGAAGCTTTCTTT.

The rearrangement uses TRBV3-1 (or the pseudogene TRBV3-2) and TRBJ2-7; D is possibly TRBD1 (5 bases). There are 14 residues in the CDR3. Trimming took 5 bases from V and 0 from J, leaving 11 bases between them. CDR1 and CDR2 (germline): LGHDT, YNNKEL (reference sequence). The CDR3 loop reads CASSFRQFSYEQYF. CDR3 bases: TGTGCCAGCAGCTTCCGACAGTTCTCCTACGAGCAGTACTTC.

CDR3 residues: CASSLMQRAIDSPLHF. The CDR3 nucleotides read TGTGCCAGCAGCTTGATGCAGAGGGCCATCGATTCACCCCTCCACTTT. The chain links TRBV11-2 to TRBJ1-6, with D hard to call. Germline CDR1 reads SGHAT; CDR2 reads FQNNGV. Trimming took off 3 bases at V and 8 bases at J, with 17 bases between the two ends. This CDR3 region has 16 residues.

Comments on this clone: The junction and the germline gene differ at one end; a read error may be behind it. The CDR3 region has the DNA TGCGCCAGCGGCTTGCTAGGACAGCGGAACACTGAAGCTTTCTTT. Its translation: CASGLLGQRNTEAFF. The chain combines TRBV5-1 with TRBJ1-1, with D perhaps matching TRBD1 (6 bases). The germline V gene has CDR1 SGHRS and CDR2 YFSETQ. There are 15 residues in the CDR3.

This clone was picked up one time. The CDR3 region is CATPRAGGDGYTF. As DNA, the CDR3 is TGTGCCACCCCCAGGGCAGGGGGCGATGGCTACACCTTC. This chain joins TRBV11-2 and TRBJ1-2; TRBD1 matches at 8 bases. The CDR3 runs 13 residues. The V gene's germline CDR1 is SGHAT and CDR2 FQNNGV. V lost 10 bases to trimming and J lost 6 bases; unmatched junction nucleotides: 10.

The J gene is TRBJ1-1, the V gene TRBV10-2; TRBD1 matches at 7 bases. Losses at the gene ends were 9 bases for V and 3 bases for J; bases not matched to a gene: 7. The CDR3 is 13 residues long. Germline-derived CDR1 and CDR2 are WSHSY and SAAADI. The CDR3 nucleotides read TGCGCCAGTGGGAACAGGGGAGACACTGAAGCTTTCTTT. Encoded protein: CASGNRGDTEAFF.

The sample holds one count of this clone. The V call is TRBV5-1, the J call TRBJ2-5, with D possibly matching TRBD2 (6 bases). The CDR3 is 14 residues long. Germline V CDR1 and CDR2: SGHRS, YFSETQ. V gave up 4 bases and J gave up 3 bases, with 13 bases separating them. CDR3 sequence (DNA): TGCGCCAGCAGCCCGCGGCCGGGGGAAGAGACCCAGTACTTC. Its translation is CASSPRPGEETQYF.

The genes are TRBV5-4 and TRBJ2-3; no firm D call. Trimming took 4 bases from V and 6 from J, leaving 12 bases between them. Germline CDR1 SGHNT, CDR2 YYREEE (reference sequence). CDR3 length: 13 amino acids. CDR3: CASSLYPEDTQYF. CDR3 DNA: TGTGCCAGCAGCCTTTACCCGGAGGATACGCAGTATTTT. Full variable domain (remainder filled in from reference TRBV5-4 and TRBJ2-3): ETGVTQSPTHLIKTRGQQVTLRCSSQSGHNTVSWYQQALGQGPQFIFQYYREEENGRGNFPPRFSGLQFPNYSSELNVNALELDDSALYLCASSLYPEDTQYFGPGTRLTVL.

Notes on this clone: Different DNA sequences within this sample yield the same CDR3. The chain is built from TRBV30 and TRBJ2-7; TRBD1 matches 9 bases. This CDR3 has 14 residues. V was pared by 2 bases and J by 2 bases, with 4 bases of the junction left unmatched. Germline CDR1 and CDR2: GTSNPN and SVGIG (reference sequence). This CDR3 reads CAWSRGQGPYEQYF. CDR3 coding DNA: TGTGCCTGGAGTAGGGGACAGGGCCCCTACGAGCAGTACTTC. The whole variable domain, filled in from reference TRBV30 and TRBJ2-7, reads SQTIHQWPATLVQPVGSPLSLECTVEGTSNPNLYWYRQAAGRGLQLLFYSVGIGQISSEVPQNLSASRPQDRQFILSSKKLLLSDSGFYLCAWSRGQGPYEQYFGPGTRLTVT.

This clone was detected only a few times. This chain links TRBV7-2 with TRBJ2-7; no firm D call. The length of the CDR3 is 14 residues. V lost 3 bases and J 0 bases, leaving 9 bases between the germline ends. Germline assignment: CDR1 SGHTA and CDR2 FQGNSA. CDR3 protein: CASSFGRRSYEQYF. The CDR3 bases are TGTGCCAGCAGCTTCGGCAGGCGCTCCTACGAGCAGTACTTC.

The J gene is TRBJ2-5, the V gene TRBV12-3 or TRBV12-4; D is unclear. Trimming removed 10 bases at V and 6 bases at J, with 18 bases between. The CDR3 sequence is 13 residues long. In DNA, the CDR3 is TGTGCCAACATCGGAGCAAAGCGCAAGACCCAGTACTTC. It yields the protein CANIGAKRKTQYF.

The chain employs TRBV6-5 and TRBJ1-2; possibly TRBD1 for D (5 bases). The V end lost 6 bases, the J end lost 1 base, and 15 bases lay between the germline ends. The germline CDR1 and CDR2 sequences are MNHEY and SVGAGI. The CDR3 length is 15 residues. CDR3 residues: CASSRAVQDNYGYTF. For the CDR3, the DNA is TGTGCCAGCAGCAGGGCGGTACAAGATAACTATGGCTACACCTTC.

The V gene is TRBV6-6, the J gene TRBJ1-4, with a possible D match to TRBD1 (6 bases). Germline values: CDR1 MNHNY, CDR2 SVGAGI (reference sequence). The CDR3 loop spans 16 amino acids. V dropped 6 bases and J dropped 7 bases, with 21 bases sitting between them. CDR3 nucleotide sequence: TGTGCCAGCAGCCTACTGGGACATACCGCACCTGAAAAACTGTTTTTT. This encodes CASSLLGHTAPEKLFF.

The V gene is TRBV6-6, the J gene TRBJ2-7, with TRBD2 as a possible D gene (6 bases). V dropped 7 bases and J dropped 4 bases, with 11 bases sitting between them. Germline values: CDR1 MNHNY, CDR2 SVGAGI (reference sequence). This CDR3 has 12 amino acids. In DNA, the CDR3 is TGTGCCAGCACCTACGGGGGATACGAGCAGTACTTC. Encoded protein: CASTYGGYEQYF.

The V and J genes are TRBV6-5 and TRBJ2-1; D uncertain. This CDR3 is 15 amino acids long. The V end lost 10 bases, the J end lost 0 bases, and 16 bases lay between the germline ends. Germline V gene lookup returns CDR1 MNHEY and CDR2 SVGAGI. The CDR3 spells CATRSVPSSYNEQFF. The CDR3 DNA sequence: TGTGCCACACGCTCCGTTCCCAGCTCCTACAATGAGCAGTTCTTC.

The chain recombines TRBV19 with TRBJ1-5; TRBD1 aligns across 10 bases. After removal of 7 bases from V and 1 base from J, the junction contained 7 bases not matched to a gene. Germline CDR1 reads LNHDA; CDR2 reads SQIVND (reference sequence). The CDR3 has 16 residues. The CDR3 coding sequence is TGTGCCAGTACCCCCCAGGGACAGGGGAGCAATCAGCCCCAGCATTTT. It yields the protein CASTPQGQGSNQPQHF.

The chain has TRBV9 and TRBJ2-7; 10 bases map to TRBD2. J was trimmed by 6 bases and V by 3 bases; bases with no gene match: 12. Germline CDR1 SGDLS, CDR2 YYNGEE. The CDR3 contains 16 residues. The CDR3 nucleotides read TGTGCCAGCAGCGCCGGGGCTAGCGGGAGTACTGCCGAGCAGTACTTC. This sequence encodes CASSAGASGSTAEQYF.